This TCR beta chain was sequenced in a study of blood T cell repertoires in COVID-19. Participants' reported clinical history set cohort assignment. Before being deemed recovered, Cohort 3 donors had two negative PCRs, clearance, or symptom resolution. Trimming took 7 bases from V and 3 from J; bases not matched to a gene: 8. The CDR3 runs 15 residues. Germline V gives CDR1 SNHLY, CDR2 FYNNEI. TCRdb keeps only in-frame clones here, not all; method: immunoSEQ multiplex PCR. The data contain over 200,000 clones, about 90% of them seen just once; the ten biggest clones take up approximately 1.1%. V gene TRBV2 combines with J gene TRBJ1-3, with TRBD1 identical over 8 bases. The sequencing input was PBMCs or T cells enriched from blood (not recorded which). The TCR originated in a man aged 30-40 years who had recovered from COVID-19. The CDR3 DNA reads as TGTGCCAGCAATTCAGGGGGCCTCTTTGGAAACACCATATATTTT. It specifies CASNSGGLFGNTIYF.